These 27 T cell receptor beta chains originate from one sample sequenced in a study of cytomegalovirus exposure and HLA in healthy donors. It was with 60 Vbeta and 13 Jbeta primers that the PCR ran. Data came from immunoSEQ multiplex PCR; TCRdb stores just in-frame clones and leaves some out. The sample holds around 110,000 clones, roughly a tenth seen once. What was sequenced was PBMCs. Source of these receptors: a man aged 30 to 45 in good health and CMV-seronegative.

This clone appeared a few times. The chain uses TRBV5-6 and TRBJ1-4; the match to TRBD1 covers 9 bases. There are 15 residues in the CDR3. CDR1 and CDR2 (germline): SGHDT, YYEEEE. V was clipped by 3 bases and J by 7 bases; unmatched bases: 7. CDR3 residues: CASSWNDRGFEKLFF. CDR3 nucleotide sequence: TGTGCCAGCAGCTGGAATGACAGGGGGTTTGAAAAACTGTTTTTT.

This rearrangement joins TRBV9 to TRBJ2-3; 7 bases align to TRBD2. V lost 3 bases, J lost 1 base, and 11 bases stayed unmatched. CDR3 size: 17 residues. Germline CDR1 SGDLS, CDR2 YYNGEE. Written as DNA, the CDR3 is TGTGCCAGCAGCGGGCTCTTAGAGCGGGGCCGCACAGATACGCAGTATTTT. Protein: CASSGLLERGRTDTQYF.

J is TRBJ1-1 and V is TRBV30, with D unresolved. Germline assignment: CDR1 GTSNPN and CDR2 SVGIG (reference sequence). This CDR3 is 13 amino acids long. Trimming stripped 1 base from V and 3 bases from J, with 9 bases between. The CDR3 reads CAWSGDVYTEAFF. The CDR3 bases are TGTGCCTGGAGTGGCGATGTGTACACTGAAGCTTTCTTT.

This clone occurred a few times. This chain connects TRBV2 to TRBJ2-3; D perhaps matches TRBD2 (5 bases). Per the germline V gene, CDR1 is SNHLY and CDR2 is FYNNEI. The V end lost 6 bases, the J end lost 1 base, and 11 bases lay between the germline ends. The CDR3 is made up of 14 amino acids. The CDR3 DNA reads TGTGCCAGCAGGGCAGGAGGTGGCACAGATACGCAGTATTTT. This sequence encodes CASRAGGGTDTQYF.

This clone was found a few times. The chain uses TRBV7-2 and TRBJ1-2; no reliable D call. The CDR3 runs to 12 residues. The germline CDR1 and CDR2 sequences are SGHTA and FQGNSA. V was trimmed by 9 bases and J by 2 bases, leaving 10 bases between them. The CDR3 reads CASTAGNYGYTF. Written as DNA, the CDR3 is TGTGCCAGTACGGCGGGAAACTATGGCTACACCTTC.

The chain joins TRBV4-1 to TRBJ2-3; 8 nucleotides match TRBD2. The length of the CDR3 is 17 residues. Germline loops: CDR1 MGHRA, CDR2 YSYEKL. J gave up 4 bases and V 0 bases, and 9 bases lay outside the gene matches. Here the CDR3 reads CASSQDSVREGADTQYF. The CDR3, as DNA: TGCGCCAGCAGCCAAGATTCGGTTCGGGAGGGCGCAGATACGCAGTATTTT.

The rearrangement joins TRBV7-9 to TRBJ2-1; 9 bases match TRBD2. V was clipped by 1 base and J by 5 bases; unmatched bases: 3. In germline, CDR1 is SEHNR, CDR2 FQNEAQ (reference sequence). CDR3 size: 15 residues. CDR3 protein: CASSLVASGDNEQFF. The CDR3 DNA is TGTGCCAGCAGCTTAGTGGCTAGCGGGGACAATGAGCAGTTCTTC.

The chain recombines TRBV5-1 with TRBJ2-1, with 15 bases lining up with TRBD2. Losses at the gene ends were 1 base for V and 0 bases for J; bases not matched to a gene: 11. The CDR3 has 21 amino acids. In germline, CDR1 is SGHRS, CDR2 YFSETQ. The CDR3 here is CASSLTPGLAGGGSSYNEQFF. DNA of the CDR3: TGCGCCAGCAGCTTGACGCCGGGACTAGCGGGAGGCGGGAGCTCCTACAATGAGCAGTTCTTC.

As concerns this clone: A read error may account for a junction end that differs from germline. The CDR3 loop reads CASSDGVGQNSGANVLPF. For the CDR3, the DNA is TGTGCCAGCAGTGATGGTGTGGGACAGAACTCTGGGGCCAACGTCCTGCCTTTC. The chain recombines TRBV2 with TRBJ2-6, with TRBD1 matching over 7 bases. Looked up from germline, CDR1 is SNHLY and CDR2 is FYNNEI. This CDR3 is built from 18 residues. Complete variable domain (other parts from reference TRBV2 and TRBJ2-6): EPEVTQTPSHQVTQMGQEVILRCVPISNHLYFYWYRQILGQKVEFLVSFYNNEISEKSEIFDDQFSVERPDGSNFTLKIRSTKLEDSAMYFCASSDGVGQNSGANVLPFGAGSRLTVL.

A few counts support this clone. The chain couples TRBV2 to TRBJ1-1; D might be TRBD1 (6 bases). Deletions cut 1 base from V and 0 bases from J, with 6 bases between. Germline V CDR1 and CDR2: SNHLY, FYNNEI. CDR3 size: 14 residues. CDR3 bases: TGTGCCAGCAGTGAAGGGGGGCTGAACACTGAAGCTTTCTTT. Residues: CASSEGGLNTEAFF.

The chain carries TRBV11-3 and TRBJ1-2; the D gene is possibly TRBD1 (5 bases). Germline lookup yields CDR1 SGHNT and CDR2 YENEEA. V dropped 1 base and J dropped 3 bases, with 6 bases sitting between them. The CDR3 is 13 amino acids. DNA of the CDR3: TGTGCCAGCAGCTTAGCAGGGCACTATGGCTACACCTTC. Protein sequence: CASSLAGHYGYTF.

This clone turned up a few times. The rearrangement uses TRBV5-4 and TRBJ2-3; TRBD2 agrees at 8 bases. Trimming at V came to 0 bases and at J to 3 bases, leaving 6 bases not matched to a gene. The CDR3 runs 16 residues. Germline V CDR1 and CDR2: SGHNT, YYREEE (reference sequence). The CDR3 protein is CASSLVTGGPTDTQYF. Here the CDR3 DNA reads TGTGCCAGCAGCTTGGTCACGGGGGGGCCAACAGATACGCAGTATTTT.

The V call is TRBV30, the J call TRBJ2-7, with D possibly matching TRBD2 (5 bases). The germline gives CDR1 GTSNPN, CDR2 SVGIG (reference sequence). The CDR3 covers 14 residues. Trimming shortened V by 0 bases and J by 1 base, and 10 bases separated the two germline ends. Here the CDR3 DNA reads TGTGCCTGGAGTGTACCGGGGAGTTCCTACGAGCAGTACTTC. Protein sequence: CAWSVPGSSYEQYF.

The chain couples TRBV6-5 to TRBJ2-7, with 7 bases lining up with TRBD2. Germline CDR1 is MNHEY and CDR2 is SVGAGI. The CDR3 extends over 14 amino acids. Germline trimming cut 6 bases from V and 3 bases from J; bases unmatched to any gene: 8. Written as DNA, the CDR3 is TGTGCCAGCAGCCCCTATGCGGGAGTCTACGAGCAGTACTTC. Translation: CASSPYAGVYEQYF.

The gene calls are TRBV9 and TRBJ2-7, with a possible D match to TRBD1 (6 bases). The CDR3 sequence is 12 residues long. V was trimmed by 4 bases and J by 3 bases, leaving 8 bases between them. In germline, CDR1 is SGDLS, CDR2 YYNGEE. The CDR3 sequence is CASSRGGYEQYF. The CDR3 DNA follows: TGTGCCAGCAGCCGAGGGGGCTACGAGCAGTACTTC.

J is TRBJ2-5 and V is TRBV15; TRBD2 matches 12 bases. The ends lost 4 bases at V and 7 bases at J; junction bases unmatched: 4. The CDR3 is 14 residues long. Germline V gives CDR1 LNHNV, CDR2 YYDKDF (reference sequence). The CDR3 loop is CATSTSGREGTQYF. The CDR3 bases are TGTGCCACCAGCACTAGCGGGAGGGAGGGGACCCAGTACTTC.

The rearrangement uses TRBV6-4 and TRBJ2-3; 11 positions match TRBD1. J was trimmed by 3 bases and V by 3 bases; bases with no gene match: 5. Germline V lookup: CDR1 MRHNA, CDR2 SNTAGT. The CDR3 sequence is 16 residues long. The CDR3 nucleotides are TGTGCCAGCAGTGATTACGGGACAGGGGGAACAGATACGCAGTATTTT. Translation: CASSDYGTGGTDTQYF.

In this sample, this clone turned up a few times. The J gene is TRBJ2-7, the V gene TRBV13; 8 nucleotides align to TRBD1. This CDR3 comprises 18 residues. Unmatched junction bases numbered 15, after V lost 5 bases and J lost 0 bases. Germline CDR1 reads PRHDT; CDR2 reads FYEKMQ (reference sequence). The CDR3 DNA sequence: TGTGCCAGCAGCCGGAACCGGGACAGGCTGACTCACTCCTACGAGCAGTACTTC. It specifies CASSRNRDRLTHSYEQYF.

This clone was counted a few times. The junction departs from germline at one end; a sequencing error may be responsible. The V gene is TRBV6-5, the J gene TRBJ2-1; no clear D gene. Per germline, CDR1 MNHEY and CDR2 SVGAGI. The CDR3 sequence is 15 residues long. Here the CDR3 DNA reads TGTGCCAGCAGTTCGAGCCGTTATATGTACAGTGAGCAGTTCTTC. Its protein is CASSSSRYMYSEQFF.

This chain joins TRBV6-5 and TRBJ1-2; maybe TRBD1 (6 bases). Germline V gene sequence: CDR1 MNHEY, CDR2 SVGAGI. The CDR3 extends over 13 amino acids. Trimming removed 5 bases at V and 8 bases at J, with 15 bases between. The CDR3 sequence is CASSLGGLGGYTF. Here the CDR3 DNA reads TGTGCCAGCAGTCTGGGGGGGCTGGGGGGCTACACCTTC.

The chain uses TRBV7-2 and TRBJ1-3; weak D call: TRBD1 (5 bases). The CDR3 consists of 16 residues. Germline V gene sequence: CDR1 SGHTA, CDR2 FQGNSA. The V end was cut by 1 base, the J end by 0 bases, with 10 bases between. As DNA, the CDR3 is TGTGCCAGCAGCTTAGGACAGTCCTTCTCTGGAAACACCATATATTTT. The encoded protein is CASSLGQSFSGNTIYF.

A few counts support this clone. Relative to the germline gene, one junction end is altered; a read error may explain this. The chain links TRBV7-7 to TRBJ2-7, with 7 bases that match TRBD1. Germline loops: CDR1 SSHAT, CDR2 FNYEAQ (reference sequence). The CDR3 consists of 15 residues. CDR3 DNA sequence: TGTGCTAGCAGCTTAGCCGATGTACAGGGGTACGAGCAGTACTTC. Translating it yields CASSLADVQGYEQYF.

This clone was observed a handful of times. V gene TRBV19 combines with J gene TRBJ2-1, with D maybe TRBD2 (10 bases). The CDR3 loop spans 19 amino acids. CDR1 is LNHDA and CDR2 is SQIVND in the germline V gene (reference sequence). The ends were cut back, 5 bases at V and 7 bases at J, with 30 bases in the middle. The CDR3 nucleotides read TGTGCCAGTAGTTTCCGGGACAGGGCGCTAGCGGGAGCTTGGAATGAGCAGTTCTTC. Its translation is CASSFRDRALAGAWNEQFF.

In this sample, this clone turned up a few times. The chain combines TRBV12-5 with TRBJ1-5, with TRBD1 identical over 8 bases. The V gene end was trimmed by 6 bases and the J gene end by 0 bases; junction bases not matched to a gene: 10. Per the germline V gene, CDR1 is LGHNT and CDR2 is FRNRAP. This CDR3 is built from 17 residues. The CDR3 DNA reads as TGTGCTAGTGGCCGCCAACTCGACAGGGGTAGCAATCAGCCCCAGCATTTT. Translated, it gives CASGRQLDRGSNQPQHF. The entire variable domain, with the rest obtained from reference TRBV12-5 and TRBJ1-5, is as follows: DARVTQTPRHKVTEMGQEVTMRCQPILGHNTVFWYRQTMMQGLELLAYFRNRAPLDDSGMPKDRFSAEMPDATLATLKIQPSEPRDSAVYFCASGRQLDRGSNQPQHFGDGTRLSIL.

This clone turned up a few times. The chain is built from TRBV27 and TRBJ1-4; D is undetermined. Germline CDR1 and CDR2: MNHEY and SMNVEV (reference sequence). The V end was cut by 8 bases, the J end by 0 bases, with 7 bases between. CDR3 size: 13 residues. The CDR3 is CASGHPTNEKLFF. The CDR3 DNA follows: TGTGCCAGCGGCCACCCAACTAATGAAAAACTGTTTTTT.

The CDR3 region has the DNA TGTGCCAGCGAACGTTCCAGGGGTGATGGAAACACCATATATTTT. It specifies CASERSRGDGNTIYF. The chain employs TRBV2 and TRBJ1-3, with a weak D call TRBD1 (6 bases). From germline, CDR1 is SNHLY and CDR2 FYNNEI. V gave up 8 bases and J gave up 3 bases, with 17 bases separating them. There are 15 residues in the CDR3.

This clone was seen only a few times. The CDR3 region has the DNA TGTGCCAGCAGTTACCGAATCGACAGGAACTATGGCTACACCTTC. Translated: CASSYRIDRNYGYTF. The chain links TRBV6-5 to TRBJ1-2, with a weak D call TRBD1 (6 bases). The germline gives CDR1 MNHEY, CDR2 SVGAGI. The germline V and J ends were trimmed by 2 bases and 2 bases, with 12 bases remaining between them. The CDR3 sequence is 15 residues long.